The clone carrying this T cell receptor beta chain was counted a few times. The sample belongs to a study of cytomegalovirus exposure and HLA in healthy donors. Germline CDR1 GTSNPN, CDR2 SVGIG (reference sequence). Germline trimming cut 5 bases from V and 6 bases from J; bases unmatched to any gene: 9. The CDR3 length is 13 residues. The PCR had 60 Vbeta and 13 Jbeta primers. Method: immunoSEQ multiplex PCR; TCRdb's copy keeps in-frame clones and lacks some. The sample has 130,000 or so clones; 8% to 9.5% are singletons. The sequence derives from a man aged 35-49 years in good health and CMV-seronegative. The V and J genes are TRBV30 and TRBJ1-2; 7 bases map to TRBD1. The material sequenced was PBMCs. The CDR3 bases are TGTGCCTGGGTCTTCACAGGGGCAAATGGCTACACCTTC. Translation gives CAWVFTGANGYTF.